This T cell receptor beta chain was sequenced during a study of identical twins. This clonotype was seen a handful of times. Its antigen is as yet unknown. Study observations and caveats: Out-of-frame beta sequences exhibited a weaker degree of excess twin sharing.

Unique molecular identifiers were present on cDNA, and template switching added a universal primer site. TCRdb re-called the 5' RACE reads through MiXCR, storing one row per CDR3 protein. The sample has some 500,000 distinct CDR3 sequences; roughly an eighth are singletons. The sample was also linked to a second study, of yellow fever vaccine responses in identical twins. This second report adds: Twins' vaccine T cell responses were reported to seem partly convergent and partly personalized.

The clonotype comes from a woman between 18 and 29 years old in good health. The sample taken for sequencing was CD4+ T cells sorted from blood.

The CDR3 sequence: CSARRAGTDSYEQYF. The CDR3 bases are TGCAGTGCTAGACGTGCCGGGACGGATTCCTACGAGCAGTACTTC. This chain links TRBV20-1 with TRBJ2-7; D might be TRBD1 or TRBD2, each matching 5 bases. Per germline, CDR1 DFQATT and CDR2 SNEGSKA (reference sequence). Trimming shortened V by 2 bases and J by 1 base, and 15 bases separated the two germline ends. The CDR3 length is 15 residues.